This T cell receptor beta chain stems from a study of tumor-infiltrating lymphocytes in primary liver carcinoma. Study-wide points: Relative to tumor region pairs, the tumor-adjacent and tumor-blood pairs showed overlap that was lower.

The CDR3 runs to 17 residues. In germline, CDR1 is LGHNA, CDR2 YNFKEQ. Trimming removed 1 base from V and 0 bases from J, with 13 bases in between. With approximately 470 ng total RNA as template and a constant-region primer, TCR beta cDNA was made. Sequencing libraries for TCR beta derived from three nested multiplex PCR rounds that used slightly modified ARM-PCR. A C-beta reverse primer and TRBV1-TRBV30 forward primers served in each of the first two PCR rounds, at about 10 cycles apiece. TCRdb re-called the multiplex PCR reads through MiXCR, storing one row per CDR3 protein. The sample lists some 190,000 distinct CDR3 sequences; around 60% were seen once. Germline DNA was also extracted, and blood RNA was taken from unsorted whole blood. Concerning this clonotype itself: The antigen is undetermined. Given a much more abundant clone one base away, this may be a read error.

The sequenced sample consisted of peripheral blood. The source of this sequence is a man aged 40-55 years with primary liver carcinoma and hepatitis B virus infection. This chain joins TRBV4-2 and TRBJ2-1, with D perhaps TRBD1 or TRBD2 (6 bases each). The CDR3 spells CASSQGGAELSYNEQFF. The CDR3 DNA follows: TGTGCCAGCAGCCAAGGGGGGGCGGAGCTCTCCTACAATGAGCAGTTCTTC.